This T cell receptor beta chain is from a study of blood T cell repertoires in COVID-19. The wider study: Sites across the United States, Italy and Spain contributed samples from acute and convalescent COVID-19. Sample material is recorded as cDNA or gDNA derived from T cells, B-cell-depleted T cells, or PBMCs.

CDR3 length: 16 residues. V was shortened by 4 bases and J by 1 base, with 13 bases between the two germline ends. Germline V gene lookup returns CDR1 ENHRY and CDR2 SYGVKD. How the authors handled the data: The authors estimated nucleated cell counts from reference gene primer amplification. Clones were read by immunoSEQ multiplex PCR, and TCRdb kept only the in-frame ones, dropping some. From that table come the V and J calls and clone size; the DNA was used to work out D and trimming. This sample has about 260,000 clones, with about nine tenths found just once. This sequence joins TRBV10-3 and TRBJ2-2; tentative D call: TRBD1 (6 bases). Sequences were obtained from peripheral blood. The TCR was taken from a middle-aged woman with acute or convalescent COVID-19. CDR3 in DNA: TGTGCCATCAGTGTCCAGGGACACCTGAACACCGGGGAGCTGTTTTTT. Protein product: CAISVQGHLNTGELFF.